This T cell receptor (beta chain) was recorded in a study of human T cells and chemical hapten exposure. Study-level points and caveats: Relative to controls, expanded TCRs formed significantly more large CDR3 similarity clusters.

This clonotype was counted at least ten times. Its antigen remains unknown. Per the germline V gene, CDR1 is SGHRS and CDR2 is YFSETQ. Trimming stripped 3 bases from V and 8 bases from J, with 14 bases between. The CDR3 spans 13 residues. As for time point: pre-sensitization, week 0. Described treatment: therapeutic diphenylcyclopropenone sensitization with weekly scalp DPC. Suited to DPC and affected by alopecia, the donors ranged from 18 to 70 years old. Blood, whole and unfractionated, served as the source for total RNA extraction. In the study's own analysis: From around 25,000 to 690,000 TCRs were found per sample, with a median of approximately 92,000. One entry per CDR3 protein, called by TCRdb with MiXCR from the RACE reads. TCRdb's processing, not the authors' own work, is the source of the V and J calls. The sample lists about 380,000 distinct CDR3 sequences, roughly 4.6% occurring once.

The rearrangement uses TRBV5-1 and TRBJ1-2; D unclear. This receptor was taken from a woman aged 45-65 years with alopecia areata. Some clones in this sample may be carry-over from other donors' samples. This sample comprised whole blood, obtained in connection with sensitization to the hapten diphenylcyclopropenone (DPC). CDR3 bases: TGCGCCAGCAGCTCGCAAGGACGTCAAGGCTACACCTTC. As protein: CASSSQGRQGYTF.